One sample yielded the 2 T cell receptor beta chains listed below, sequenced in a study of early T cells in non-severe SARS-CoV-2 infection. TCRdb re-called the 5' RACE reads through MiXCR, storing one row per CDR3 protein. The sample yields 30,000 to 45,000 distinct CDR3 sequences, 3.5% to 5% seen once. The sample was whole blood. Receptors were obtained from an adult who was a healthcare worker with PCR-confirmed SARS-CoV-2 infection or an uninfected control (not recorded which).

This clonotype turned up a few times. This chain joins TRBV6-5 and TRBJ2-1; weak D call: TRBD1 (6 bases). Germline CDR1 is MNHEY and CDR2 is SVGAGI. V dropped 1 base and J dropped 7 bases, with 11 bases sitting between them. CDR3 size: 14 residues. As DNA, the CDR3 is TGTGCCAGCAGTTACTTAGGACAGAAGAATGAGCAGTTCTTC. Translation: CASSYLGQKNEQFF.

The rearrangement joins TRBV28 to TRBJ1-2, with a weak D call TRBD1 (6 bases). The V and J ends lost 8 bases and 5 bases respectively, with 9 bases between them. The CDR3 runs to 11 residues. Germline CDR1 is MDHEN and CDR2 is SYDVKM. This chain's CDR3 is CASVQGYGYTF. Written as DNA, the CDR3 is TGTGCCAGCGTGCAGGGGTATGGCTACACCTTC.